This T cell receptor (beta chain) was sequenced during a study of cytomegalovirus exposure and HLA in healthy donors. CDR1 SGHTA and CDR2 FQGTGA come from the germline V gene. Trimming removed 6 bases from V and 1 base from J, with 9 bases in between. The CDR3 sequence is 14 residues long. The PCR was carried out with 60 Vbeta primers and 13 Jbeta primers. TCRdb's table, derived via immunoSEQ multiplex PCR, lists solely in-frame clones and lacks some. The sample contains under 150,000 clones, about 78% of which appear only once. Concerning this clone: The antigen remains undetermined.

Study observations and caveats: TCR beta sequences reportedly predicted most subjects' HLA-A and HLA-B alleles accurately.

The source material was PBMCs. The receptor was isolated from a human donor in good health. The chain combines TRBV7-3 with TRBJ2-2; D possibly corresponds to TRBD1 (6 bases). In nucleotides, the CDR3 is TGTGCCAGCAGAAACAGGGTGAACACCGGGGAGCTGTTTTTT. Translation gives CASRNRVNTGELFF. Looking up the rest from reference TRBV7-3 and TRBJ2-2 gives the full variable domain: GAGVSQTPSNKVTEKGKYVELRCDPISGHTALYWYRQSLGQGPEFLIYFQGTGAADDSGLPNDRFFAVRPEGSVSTLKIQRTERGDSAVYLCASRNRVNTGELFFGEGSRLTVL.